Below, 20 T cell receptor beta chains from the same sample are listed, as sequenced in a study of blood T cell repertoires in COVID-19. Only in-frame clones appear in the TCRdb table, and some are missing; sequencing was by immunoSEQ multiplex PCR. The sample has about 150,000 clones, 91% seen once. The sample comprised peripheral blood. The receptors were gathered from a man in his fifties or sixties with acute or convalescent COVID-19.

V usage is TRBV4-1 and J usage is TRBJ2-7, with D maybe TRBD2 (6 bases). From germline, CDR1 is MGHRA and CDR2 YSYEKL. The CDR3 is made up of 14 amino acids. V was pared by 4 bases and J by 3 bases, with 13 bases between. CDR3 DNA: TGCGCCAGCAGCCCCCCGGGACTGAGCTACGAGCAGTACTTC. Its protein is CASSPPGLSYEQYF.

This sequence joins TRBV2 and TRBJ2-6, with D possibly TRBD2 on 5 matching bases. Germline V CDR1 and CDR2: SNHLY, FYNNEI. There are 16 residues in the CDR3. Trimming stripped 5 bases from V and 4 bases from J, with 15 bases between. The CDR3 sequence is CASSTLRVAGANVLTF. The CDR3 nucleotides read TGTGCCAGCAGTACCCTCCGGGTAGCGGGGGCCAACGTCCTGACTTTC.

The CDR3 here is CASSLSGTGGAVTEAFF. The CDR3 DNA reads TGTGCCAGCAGTTTATCTGGCACAGGGGGCGCGGTCACTGAAGCTTTCTTT. The chain uses TRBV27 and TRBJ1-1; 9 bases line up with TRBD1. Germline assignment: CDR1 MNHEY and CDR2 SMNVEV (reference sequence). After removal of 0 bases from V and 4 bases from J, the junction contained 9 bases not matched to a gene. There are 17 residues in the CDR3.

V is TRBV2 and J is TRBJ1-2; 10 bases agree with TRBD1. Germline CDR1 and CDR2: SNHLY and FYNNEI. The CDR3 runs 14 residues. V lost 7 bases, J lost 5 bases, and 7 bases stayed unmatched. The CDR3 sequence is CASNPGQGLYGYTF. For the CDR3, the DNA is TGTGCCAGCAACCCGGGACAGGGGCTATATGGCTACACCTTC.

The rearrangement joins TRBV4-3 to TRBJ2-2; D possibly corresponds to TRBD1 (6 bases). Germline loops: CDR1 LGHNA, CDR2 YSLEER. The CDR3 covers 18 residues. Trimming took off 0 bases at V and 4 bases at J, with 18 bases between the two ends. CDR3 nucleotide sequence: TGCGCCAGCAGCCAAGAGGGGGTACAGGGATGGGGCACCGGGGAGCTGTTTTTT. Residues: CASSQEGVQGWGTGELFF.

CDR3 sequence reads: CASSRDRPVRPQHF. The CDR3 region has the DNA TGTGCCAGCAGTCGCGACAGGCCCGTACGGCCCCAGCATTTT. The chain has TRBV28 and TRBJ1-5; the D gene is possibly TRBD1 (6 bases). This CDR3 is 14 amino acids long. Trimming cost V 5 bases and J 9 bases, with 17 bases left between them. CDR1 MDHEN and CDR2 SYDVKM come from the germline V gene.

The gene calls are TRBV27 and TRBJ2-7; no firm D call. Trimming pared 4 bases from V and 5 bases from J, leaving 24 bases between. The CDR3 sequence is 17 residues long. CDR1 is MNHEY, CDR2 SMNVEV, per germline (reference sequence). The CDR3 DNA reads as TGTGCCAGCAGTTCGATCCATTATCCCCTTCTATTAAACGAGCAGTACTTC. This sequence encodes CASSSIHYPLLLNEQYF.

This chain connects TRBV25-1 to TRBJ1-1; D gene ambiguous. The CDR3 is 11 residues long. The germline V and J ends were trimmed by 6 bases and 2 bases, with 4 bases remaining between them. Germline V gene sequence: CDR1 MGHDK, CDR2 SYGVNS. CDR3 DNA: TGTGCCAGCAGAACTAACACTGAAGCTTTCTTT. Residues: CASRTNTEAFF. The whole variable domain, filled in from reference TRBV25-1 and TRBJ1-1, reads EADIYQTPRYLVIGTGKKITLECSQTMGHDKMYWYQQDPGMELHLIHYSYGVNSTEKGDLSSESTVSRIRTEHFPLTLESARPSHTSQYLCASRTNTEAFFGQGTRLTVV.

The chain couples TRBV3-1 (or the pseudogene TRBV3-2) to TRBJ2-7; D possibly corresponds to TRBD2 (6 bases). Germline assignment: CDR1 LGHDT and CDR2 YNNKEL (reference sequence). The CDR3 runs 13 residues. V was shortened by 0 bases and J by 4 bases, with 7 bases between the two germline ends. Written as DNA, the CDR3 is TGTGCCAGCAGCCAAGAGGGACTGTACGAGCAGTACTTC. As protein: CASSQEGLYEQYF.

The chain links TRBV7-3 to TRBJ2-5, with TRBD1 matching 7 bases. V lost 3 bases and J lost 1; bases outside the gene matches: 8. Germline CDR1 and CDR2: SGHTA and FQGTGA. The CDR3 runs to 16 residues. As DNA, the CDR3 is TGTGCCAGCAGCTTTTCTACAGGGGCCCTCCAAGAGACCCAGTACTTC. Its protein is CASSFSTGALQETQYF.

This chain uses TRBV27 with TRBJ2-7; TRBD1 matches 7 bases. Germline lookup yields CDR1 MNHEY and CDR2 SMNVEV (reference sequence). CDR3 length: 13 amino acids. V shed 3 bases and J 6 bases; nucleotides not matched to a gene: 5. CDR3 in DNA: TGTGCCAGCAGTTTGGGCAGGGGGACCGAGCAGTACGTC. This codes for CASSLGRGTEQYV.

CDR3 DNA sequence: TGTGCCACCAGCGCAGGGTCTAGCGGGAGAACCTACGAGCAGTACTTC. Its protein product is CATSAGSSGRTYEQYF. The chain recombines TRBV15 with TRBJ2-7; 10 bases are shared with TRBD2. This CDR3 comprises 16 residues. Losses at the gene ends were 5 bases for V and 2 bases for J; bases not matched to a gene: 9. Germline CDR1 reads LNHNV; CDR2 reads YYDKDF (reference sequence).

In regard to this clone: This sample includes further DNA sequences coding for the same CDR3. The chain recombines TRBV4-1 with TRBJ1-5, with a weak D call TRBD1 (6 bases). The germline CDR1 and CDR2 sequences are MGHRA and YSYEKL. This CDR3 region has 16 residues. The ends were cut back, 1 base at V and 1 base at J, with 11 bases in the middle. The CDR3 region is CASSQGLQGSNQPQHF. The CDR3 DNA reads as TGCGCCAGCAGCCAAGGGCTGCAGGGGAGCAATCAGCCCCAGCATTTT.

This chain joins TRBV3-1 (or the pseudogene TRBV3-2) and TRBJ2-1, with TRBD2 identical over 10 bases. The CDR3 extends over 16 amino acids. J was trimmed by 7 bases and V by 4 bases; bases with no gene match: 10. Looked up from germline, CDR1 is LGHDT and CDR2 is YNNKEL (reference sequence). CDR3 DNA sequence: TGTGCCAGCAGCCTCGACACCGGGACTAGCGAGAATGAGCAGTTCTTC. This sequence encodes CASSLDTGTSENEQFF.

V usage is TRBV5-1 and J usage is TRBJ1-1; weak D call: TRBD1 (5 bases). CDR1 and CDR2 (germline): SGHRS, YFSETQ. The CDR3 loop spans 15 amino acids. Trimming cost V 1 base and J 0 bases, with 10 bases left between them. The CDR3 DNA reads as TGCGCCAGCAGCTTGCTCGGGGGAATGAACACTGAAGCTTTCTTT. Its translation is CASSLLGGMNTEAFF.

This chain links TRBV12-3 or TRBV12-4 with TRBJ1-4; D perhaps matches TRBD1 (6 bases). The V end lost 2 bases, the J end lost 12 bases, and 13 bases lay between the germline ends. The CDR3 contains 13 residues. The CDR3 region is CASSLHRAGELFF. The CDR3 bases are TGTGCCAGCAGTTTACATAGGGCAGGGGAACTGTTTTTT.

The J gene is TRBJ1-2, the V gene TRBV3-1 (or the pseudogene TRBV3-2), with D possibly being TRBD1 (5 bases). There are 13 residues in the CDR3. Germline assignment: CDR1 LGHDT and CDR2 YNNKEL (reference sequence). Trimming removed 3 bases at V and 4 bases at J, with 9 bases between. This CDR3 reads CASSHRGIYGYTF. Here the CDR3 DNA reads TGTGCCAGCAGCCATAGGGGAATCTATGGCTACACCTTC.

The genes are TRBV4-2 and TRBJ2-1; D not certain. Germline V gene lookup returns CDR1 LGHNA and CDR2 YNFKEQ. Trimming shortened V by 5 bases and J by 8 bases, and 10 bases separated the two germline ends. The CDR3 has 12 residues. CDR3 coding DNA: TGTGCCAGCAGCAGAGTGGTGGATGAGCAGTTCTTC. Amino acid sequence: CASSRVVDEQFF.

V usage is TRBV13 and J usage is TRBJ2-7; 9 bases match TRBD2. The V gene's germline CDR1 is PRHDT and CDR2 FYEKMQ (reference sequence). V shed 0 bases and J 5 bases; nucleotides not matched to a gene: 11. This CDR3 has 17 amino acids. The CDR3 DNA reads TGTGCCAGCAGCTTAGGCCCCGGTCTAGCGGGGCAACACGAGCAGTACGTC. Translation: CASSLGPGLAGQHEQYV.

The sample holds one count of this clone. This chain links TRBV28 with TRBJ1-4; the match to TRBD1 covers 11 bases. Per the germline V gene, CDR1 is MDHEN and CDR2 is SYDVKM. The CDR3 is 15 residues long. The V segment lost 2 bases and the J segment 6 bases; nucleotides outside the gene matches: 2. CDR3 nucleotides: TGTGCCAGCAGTTTAGGGGGACAGGGGGATGAAAAACTGTTTTTT. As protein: CASSLGGQGDEKLFF.